A selection of T cell receptor beta chains follows, all from one sample in a study of tumor T cells in aggressive B-cell lymphoma. Sequencing was performed with immunoSEQ multiplex PCR; in TCRdb, only in-frame clones are kept and a portion is missing. The sample contains about 3,500 clones, approximately 86% of which appear only once. The sample consisted of tumor tissue. These receptors all stem from an adult with diffuse large B cell lymphoma. Both conserved end residues are part of each CDR3. The D gene is left open where the match is weak.

d_gene	v_gene	CDR3aa
TRBD1	TRBV27	CVSSLSWTGDTEAFF
TRBD1	TRBV18	CASSPWTGDPTGELFF
TRBD1	TRBV19	CASSRRQGESYEQYF
.	TRBV27	CASSLHSGNTIYF
.	TRBV6-5	CASSSTDSGNTIYF
.	TRBV5-5	CASSTLLSRVETQYF
TRBD2	TRBV7-2	CASSLSGTIQYF
TRBD1	TRBV5-5	CASSSGQLTEAFF
.	TRBV19	CASSIDREGGTEAFF
.	TRBV7-2	CASSAGGVGGELFF
.	TRBV2	CASSLFGEDQPQHF
.	TRBV27	CASSLSRRDLHLEEQYF
TRBD1	TRBV4-2	CASSQEVGTVVGNTIYF
TRBD2	TRBV27	CASSPTWVAGGSEQFF
TRBD2	TRBV5-5	CANSSGAGEETQYF
.	TRBV14	CASNQDPWLAETQYF
TRBD1	TRBV6-5	CAVRRGQATDTQYF
.	TRBV5-6	CASSSTGRYEQYF
.	TRBV28	CASMWAGPNTEAFF
.	TRBV7-9	CASSLEASLNYGYTF